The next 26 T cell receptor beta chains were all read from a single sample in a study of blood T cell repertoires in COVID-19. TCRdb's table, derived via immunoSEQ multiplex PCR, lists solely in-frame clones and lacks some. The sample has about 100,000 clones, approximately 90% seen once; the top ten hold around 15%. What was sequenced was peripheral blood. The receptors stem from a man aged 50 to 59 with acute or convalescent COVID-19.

CDR3 sequence reads: CASSDEGLPLNYGYTF. The DNA for the CDR3 is TGCGCCAGCAGTGACGAGGGACTGCCTTTAAACTATGGCTACACCTTC. The chain links TRBV10-1 to TRBJ1-2, with D maybe TRBD1 (5 bases). Germline assignment: CDR1 WNHNN and CDR2 SYGVQD (reference sequence). Trimming shortened V by 3 bases and J by 2 bases, and 16 bases separated the two germline ends. This CDR3 has 16 residues.

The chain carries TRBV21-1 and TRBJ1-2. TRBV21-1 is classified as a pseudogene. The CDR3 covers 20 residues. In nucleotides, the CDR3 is TGTGCCAGCAGCAAAGCGCTACGGGGGGCCGTCCTCGTCGGCAATTATGGCTACACCTTC. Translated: CASSKALRGAVLVGNYGYTF.

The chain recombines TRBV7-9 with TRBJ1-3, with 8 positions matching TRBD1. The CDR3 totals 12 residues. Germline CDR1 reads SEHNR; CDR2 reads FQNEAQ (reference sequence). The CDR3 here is CGGQDSGNTIYF. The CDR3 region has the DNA TGTGGGGGACAGGACTCTGGAAACACCATATATTTT. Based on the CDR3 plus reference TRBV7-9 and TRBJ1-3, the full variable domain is DTGVSQNPRHKITKRGQNVTFRCDPISEHNRLYWYRQTLGQGPEFLTYFQNEAQLEKSRLLSDRFSAERPKGSFSTLEIQRTEQGDSAMYLCGGQDSGNTIYFGEGSWLTVV.

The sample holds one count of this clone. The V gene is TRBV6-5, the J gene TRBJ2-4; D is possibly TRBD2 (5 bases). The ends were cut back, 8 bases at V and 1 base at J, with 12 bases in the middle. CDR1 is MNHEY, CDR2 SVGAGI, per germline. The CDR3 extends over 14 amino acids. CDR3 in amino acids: CASSATGAKNIQYF. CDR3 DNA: TGTGCCAGCTCAGCCACGGGGGCCAAAAACATTCAGTACTTC.

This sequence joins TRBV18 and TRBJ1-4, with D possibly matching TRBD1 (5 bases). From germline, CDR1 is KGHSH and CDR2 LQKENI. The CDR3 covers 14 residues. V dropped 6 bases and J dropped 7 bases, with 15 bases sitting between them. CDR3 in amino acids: CASSQEGYGEKLFF. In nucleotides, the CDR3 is TGTGCCAGCTCGCAGGAGGGGTACGGTGAAAAACTGTTTTTT.

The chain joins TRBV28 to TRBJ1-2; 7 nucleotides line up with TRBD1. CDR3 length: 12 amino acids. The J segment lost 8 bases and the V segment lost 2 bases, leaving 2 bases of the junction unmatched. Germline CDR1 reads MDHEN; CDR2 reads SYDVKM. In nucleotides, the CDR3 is TGTGCCAGCAGTTTAGAGGACAGGGGCTACACCTTC. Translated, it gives CASSLEDRGYTF.

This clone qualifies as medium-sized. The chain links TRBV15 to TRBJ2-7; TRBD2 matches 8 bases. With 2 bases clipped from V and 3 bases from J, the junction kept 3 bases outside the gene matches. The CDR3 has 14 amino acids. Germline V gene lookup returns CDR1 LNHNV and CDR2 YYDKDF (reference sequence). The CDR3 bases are TGTGCCACCAGCAGACTGAGCGGGGGCTACGAGCAGTACTTC. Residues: CATSRLSGGYEQYF.

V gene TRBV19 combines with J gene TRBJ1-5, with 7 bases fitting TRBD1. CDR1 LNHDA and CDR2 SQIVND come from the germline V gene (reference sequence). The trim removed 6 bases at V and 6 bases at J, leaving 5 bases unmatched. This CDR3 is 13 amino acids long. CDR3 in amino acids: CASRGTVVQPQHF. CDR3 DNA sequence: TGTGCCAGTAGGGGGACAGTTGTTCAGCCCCAGCATTTT.

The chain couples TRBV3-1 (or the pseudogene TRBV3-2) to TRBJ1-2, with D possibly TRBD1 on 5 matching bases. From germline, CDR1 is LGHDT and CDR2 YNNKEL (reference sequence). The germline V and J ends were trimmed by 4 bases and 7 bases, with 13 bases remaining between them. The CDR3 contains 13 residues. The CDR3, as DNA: TGTGCCAGCAGCCTGCAGGGCGGGAGTGGCTACACCTTC. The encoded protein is CASSLQGGSGYTF.

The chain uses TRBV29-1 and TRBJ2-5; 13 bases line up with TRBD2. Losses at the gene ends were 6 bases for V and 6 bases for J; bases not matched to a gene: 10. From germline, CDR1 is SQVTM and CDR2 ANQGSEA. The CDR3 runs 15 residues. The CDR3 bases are TGCAGCGTCAACGGACTAGCGGGGGCGGGAAAGACCCAGTACTTC. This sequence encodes CSVNGLAGAGKTQYF.

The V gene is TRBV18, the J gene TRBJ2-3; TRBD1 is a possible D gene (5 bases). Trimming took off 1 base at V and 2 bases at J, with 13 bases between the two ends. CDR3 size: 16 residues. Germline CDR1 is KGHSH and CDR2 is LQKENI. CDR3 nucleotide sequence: TGTGCCAGCTCACCACAAGGGGCCTCTTCCACAGATACGCAGTATTTT. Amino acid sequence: CASSPQGASSTDTQYF.

This CDR3 is CASSFERGVSYNEQFF. The CDR3 DNA is TGTGCCAGCAGCTTCGAGCGCGGGGTCTCCTACAATGAGCAGTTCTTC. The V gene is TRBV5-6, the J gene TRBJ2-1, with TRBD2 as a possible D gene (6 bases). The V end was cut by 2 bases, the J end by 0 bases, with 12 bases between. CDR3 length equals 16 residues. Germline V gives CDR1 SGHDT, CDR2 YYEEEE. The variable domain in full, with the rest retrieved from reference TRBV5-6 and TRBJ2-1, is DAGVTQSPTHLIKTRGQQVTLRCSPKSGHDTVSWYQQALGQGPQFIFQYYEEEERQRGNFPDRFSGHQFPNYSSELNVNALLLGDSALYLCASSFERGVSYNEQFFGPGTRLTVL.

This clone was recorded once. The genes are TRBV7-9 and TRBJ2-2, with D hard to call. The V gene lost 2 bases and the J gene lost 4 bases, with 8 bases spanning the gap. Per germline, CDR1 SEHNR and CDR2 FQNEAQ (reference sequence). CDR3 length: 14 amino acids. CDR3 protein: CASSLTPRTGELFF. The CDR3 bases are TGTGCCAGCAGCTTAACTCCGCGCACCGGGGAGCTGTTTTTT. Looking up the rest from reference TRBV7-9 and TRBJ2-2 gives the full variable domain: DTGVSQNPRHKITKRGQNVTFRCDPISEHNRLYWYRQTLGQGPEFLTYFQNEAQLEKSRLLSDRFSAERPKGSFSTLEIQRTEQGDSAMYLCASSLTPRTGELFFGEGSRLTVL.

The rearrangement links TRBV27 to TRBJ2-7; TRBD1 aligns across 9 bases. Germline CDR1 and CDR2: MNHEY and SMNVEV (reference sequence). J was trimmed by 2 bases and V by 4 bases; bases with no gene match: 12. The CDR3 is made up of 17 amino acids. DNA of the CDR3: TGTGCCAGCAGTTCAAGGACAGGGGCCCATTCTACCTACGAGCAGTACTTC. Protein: CASSSRTGAHSTYEQYF.

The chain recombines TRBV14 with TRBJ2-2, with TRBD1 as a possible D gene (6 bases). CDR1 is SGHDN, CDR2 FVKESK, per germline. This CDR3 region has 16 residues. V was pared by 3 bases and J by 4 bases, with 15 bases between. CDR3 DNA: TGTGCCAGCAGCCACCGACAGGCGTCTAGCACCGGGGAGCTGTTTTTT. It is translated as CASSHRQASSTGELFF.

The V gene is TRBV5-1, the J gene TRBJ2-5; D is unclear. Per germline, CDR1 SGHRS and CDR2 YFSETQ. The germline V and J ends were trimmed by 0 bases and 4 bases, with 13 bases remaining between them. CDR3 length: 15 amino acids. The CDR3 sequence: CASSLAGLQPETQYF. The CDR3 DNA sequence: TGCGCCAGCAGCTTGGCGGGTCTGCAGCCAGAGACCCAGTACTTC.

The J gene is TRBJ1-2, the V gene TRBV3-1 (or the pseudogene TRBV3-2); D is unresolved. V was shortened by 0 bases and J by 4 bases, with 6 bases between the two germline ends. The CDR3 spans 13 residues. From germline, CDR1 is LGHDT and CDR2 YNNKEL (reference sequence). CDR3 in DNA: TGTGCCAGCAGCCAAGATCAGTCCTATGGCTACACCTTC. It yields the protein CASSQDQSYGYTF.

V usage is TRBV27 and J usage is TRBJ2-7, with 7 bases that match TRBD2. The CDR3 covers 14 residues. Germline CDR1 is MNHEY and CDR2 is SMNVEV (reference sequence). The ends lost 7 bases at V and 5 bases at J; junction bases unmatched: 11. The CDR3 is CASTTYGGKNEQYF. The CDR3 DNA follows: TGTGCCAGCACGACGTACGGGGGGAAGAACGAGCAGTACTTC.

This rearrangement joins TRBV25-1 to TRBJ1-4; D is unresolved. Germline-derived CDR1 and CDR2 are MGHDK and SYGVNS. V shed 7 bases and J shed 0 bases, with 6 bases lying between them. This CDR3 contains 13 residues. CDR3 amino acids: CASIGATNEKLFF. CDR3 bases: TGTGCCAGCATAGGAGCAACTAATGAAAAACTGTTTTTT. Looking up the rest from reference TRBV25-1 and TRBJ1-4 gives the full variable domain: EADIYQTPRYLVIGTGKKITLECSQTMGHDKMYWYQQDPGMELHLIHYSYGVNSTEKGDLSSESTVSRIRTEHFPLTLESARPSHTSQYLCASIGATNEKLFFGSGTQLSVL.

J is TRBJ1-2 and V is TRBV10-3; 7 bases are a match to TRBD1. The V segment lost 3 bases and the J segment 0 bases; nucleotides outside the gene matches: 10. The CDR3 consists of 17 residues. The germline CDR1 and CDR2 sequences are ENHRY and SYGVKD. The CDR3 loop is CAISDHLGQATNYGYTF. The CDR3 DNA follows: TGTGCCATCAGTGACCACCTTGGACAGGCTACTAACTATGGCTACACCTTC.

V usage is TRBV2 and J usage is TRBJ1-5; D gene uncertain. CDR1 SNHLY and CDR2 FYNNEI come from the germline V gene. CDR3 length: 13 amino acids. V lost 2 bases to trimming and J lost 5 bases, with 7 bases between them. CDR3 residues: CASSETGDQPQHF. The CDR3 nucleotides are TGTGCCAGCAGTGAAACCGGTGATCAGCCCCAGCATTTT.

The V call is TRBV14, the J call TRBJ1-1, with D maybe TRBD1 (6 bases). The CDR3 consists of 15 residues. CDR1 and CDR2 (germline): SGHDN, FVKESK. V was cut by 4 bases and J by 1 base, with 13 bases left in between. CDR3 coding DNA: TGTGCCAGCAGCCGGCAGGGGTTAAAGAACACTGAAGCTTTCTTT. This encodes CASSRQGLKNTEAFF.

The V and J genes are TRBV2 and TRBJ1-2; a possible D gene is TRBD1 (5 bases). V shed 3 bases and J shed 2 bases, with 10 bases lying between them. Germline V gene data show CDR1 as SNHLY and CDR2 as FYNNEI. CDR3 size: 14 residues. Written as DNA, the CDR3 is TGTGCCAGCAGTGACGCGGGGACCAACTATGGCTACACCTTC. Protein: CASSDAGTNYGYTF.

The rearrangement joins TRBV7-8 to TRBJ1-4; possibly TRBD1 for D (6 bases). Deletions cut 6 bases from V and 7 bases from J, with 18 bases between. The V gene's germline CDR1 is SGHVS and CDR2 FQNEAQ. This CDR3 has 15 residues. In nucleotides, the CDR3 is TGTGCCAGCAGTCCGAGGGGGGGGTTATCTGAAAAACTGTTTTTT. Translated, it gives CASSPRGGLSEKLFF.

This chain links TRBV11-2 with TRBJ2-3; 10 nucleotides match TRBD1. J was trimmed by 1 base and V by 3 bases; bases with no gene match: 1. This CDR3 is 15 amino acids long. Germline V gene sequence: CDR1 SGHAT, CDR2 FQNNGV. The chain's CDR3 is CASSLGTGGTDTQYF. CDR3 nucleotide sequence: TGTGCCAGCAGCTTGGGGACAGGGGGCACAGATACGCAGTATTTT.

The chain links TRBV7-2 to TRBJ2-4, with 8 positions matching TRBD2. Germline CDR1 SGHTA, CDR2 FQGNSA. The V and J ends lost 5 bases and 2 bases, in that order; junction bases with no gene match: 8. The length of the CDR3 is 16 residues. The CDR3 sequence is CASSPGGGGSKNIQYF. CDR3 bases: TGTGCCAGCAGCCCCGGGGGGGGAGGCTCCAAAAACATTCAGTACTTC.